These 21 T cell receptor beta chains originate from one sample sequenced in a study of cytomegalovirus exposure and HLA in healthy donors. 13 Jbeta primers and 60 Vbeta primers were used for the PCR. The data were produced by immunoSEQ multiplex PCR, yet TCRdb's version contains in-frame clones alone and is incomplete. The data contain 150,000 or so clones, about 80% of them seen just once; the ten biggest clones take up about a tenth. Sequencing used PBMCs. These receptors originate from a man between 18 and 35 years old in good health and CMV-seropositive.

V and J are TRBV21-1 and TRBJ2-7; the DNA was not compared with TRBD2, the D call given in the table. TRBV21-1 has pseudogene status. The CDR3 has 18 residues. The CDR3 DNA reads TGTGCCAGCAGCAAAGTGTGGCCTACTAGTAAGTTCCACGCCGAGCAGTACTTC. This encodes CASSKVWPTSKFHAEQYF.

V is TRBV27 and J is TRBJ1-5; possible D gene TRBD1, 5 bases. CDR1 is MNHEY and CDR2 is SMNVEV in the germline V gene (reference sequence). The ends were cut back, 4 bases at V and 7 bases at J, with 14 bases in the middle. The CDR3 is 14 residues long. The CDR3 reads CASSSGQGEQPQHF. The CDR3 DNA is TGTGCCAGCAGTTCCGGCCAGGGTGAGCAGCCCCAGCATTTT.

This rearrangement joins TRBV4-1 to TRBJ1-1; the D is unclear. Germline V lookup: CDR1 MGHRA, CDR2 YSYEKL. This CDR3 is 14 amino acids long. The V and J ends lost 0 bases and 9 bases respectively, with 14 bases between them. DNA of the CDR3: TGCGCCAGCAGCCAAGACCAGTTAATCCCTCAAGCTTTCTTT. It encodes CASSQDQLIPQAFF.

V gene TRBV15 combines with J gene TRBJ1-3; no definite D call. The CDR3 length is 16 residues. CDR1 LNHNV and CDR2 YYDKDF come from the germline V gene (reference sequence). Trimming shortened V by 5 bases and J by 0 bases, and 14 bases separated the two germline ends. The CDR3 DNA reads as TGTGCCACCAGCGGCGGACGGGGAGCCTCTGGAAACACCATATATTTT. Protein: CATSGGRGASGNTIYF.

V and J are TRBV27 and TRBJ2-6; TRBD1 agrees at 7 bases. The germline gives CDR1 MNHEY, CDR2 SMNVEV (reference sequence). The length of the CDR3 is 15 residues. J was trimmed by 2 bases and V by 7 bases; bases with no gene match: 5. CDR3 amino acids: CASTKGAAGANVLTF. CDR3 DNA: TGTGCCAGCACTAAGGGGGCGGCTGGGGCCAACGTCCTGACTTTC.

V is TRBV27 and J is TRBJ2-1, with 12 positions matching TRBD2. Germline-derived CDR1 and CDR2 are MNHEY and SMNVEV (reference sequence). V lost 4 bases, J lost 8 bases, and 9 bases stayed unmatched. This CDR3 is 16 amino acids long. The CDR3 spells CASSSPGLAGLHEQFF. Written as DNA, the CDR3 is TGTGCCAGCAGTTCCCCCGGACTAGCGGGATTACATGAGCAGTTCTTC.

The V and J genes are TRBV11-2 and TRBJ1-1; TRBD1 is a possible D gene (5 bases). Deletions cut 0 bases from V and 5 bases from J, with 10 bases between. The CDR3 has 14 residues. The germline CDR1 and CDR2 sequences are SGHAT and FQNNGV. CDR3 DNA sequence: TGTGCCAGCAGCTTAGATCCAGGGACTACTGAAGCTTTCTTT. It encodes CASSLDPGTTEAFF.

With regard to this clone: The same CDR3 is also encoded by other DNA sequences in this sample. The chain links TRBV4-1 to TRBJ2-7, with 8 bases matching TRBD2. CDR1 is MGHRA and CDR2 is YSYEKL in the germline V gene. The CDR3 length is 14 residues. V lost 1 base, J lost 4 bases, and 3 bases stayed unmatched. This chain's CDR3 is CASSQVAGGYEQYF. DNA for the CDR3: TGCGCCAGCAGCCAAGTCGCGGGAGGTTACGAGCAGTACTTC.

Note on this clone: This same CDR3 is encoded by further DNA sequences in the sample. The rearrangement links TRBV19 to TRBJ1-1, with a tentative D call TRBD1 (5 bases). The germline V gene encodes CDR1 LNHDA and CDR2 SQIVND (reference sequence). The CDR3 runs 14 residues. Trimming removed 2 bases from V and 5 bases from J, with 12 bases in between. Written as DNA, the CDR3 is TGTGCCAGTAGTATAAGGGGCTTGGGGACTGAAGCTTTCTTT. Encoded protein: CASSIRGLGTEAFF.

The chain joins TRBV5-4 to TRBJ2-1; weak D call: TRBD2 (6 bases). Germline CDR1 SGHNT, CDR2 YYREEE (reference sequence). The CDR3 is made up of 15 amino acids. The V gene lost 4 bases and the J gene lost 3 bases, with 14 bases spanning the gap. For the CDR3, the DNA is TGTGCCAGCAGCCCCGCTAGCGAACGCTACAATGAGCAGTTCTTC. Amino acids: CASSPASERYNEQFF. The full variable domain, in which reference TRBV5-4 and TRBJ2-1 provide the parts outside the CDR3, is ETGVTQSPTHLIKTRGQQVTLRCSSQSGHNTVSWYQQALGQGPQFIFQYYREEENGRGNFPPRFSGLQFPNYSSELNVNALELDDSALYLCASSPASERYNEQFFGPGTRLTVL.

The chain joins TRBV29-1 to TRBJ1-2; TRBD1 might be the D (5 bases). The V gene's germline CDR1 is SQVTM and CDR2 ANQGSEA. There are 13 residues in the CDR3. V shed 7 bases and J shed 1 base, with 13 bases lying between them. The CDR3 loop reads CSGSLGGNYGYTF. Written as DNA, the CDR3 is TGCAGCGGTTCCCTGGGGGGTAACTATGGCTACACCTTC. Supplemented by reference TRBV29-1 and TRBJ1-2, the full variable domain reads SAVISQKPSRDICQRGTSLTIQCQVDSQVTMMFWYRQQPGQSLTLIATANQGSEATYESGFVIDKFPISRPNLTFSTLTVSNMSPEDSSIYLCSGSLGGNYGYTFGSGTRLTVV.

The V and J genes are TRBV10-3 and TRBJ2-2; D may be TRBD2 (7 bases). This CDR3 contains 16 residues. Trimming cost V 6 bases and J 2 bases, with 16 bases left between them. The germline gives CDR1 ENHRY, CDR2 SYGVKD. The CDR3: CAIRTNREGNTGELFF. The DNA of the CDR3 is TGTGCCATCAGGACCAACAGGGAGGGAAACACCGGGGAGCTGTTTTTT.

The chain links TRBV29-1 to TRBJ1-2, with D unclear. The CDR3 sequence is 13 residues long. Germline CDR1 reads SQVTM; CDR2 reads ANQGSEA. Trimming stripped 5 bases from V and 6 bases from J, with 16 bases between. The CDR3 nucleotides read TGCAGCGTTTATGGGCTCCCCCAAAATGGCTACACCTTC. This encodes CSVYGLPQNGYTF.

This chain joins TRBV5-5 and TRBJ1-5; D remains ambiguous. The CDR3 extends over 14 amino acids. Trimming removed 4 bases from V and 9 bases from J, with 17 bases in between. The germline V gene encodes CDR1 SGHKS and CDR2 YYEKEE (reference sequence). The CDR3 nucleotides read TGTGCCAGCAGCGTAGCCCCTAGCGCAATGCCCCAGCATTTT. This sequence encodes CASSVAPSAMPQHF.

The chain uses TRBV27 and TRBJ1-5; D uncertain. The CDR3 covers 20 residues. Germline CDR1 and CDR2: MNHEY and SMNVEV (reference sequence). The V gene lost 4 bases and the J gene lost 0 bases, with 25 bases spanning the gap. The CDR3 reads CASSSPRRMEIRNSNQPQHF. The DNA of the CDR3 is TGTGCCAGCAGTTCCCCCCGGCGAATGGAGATACGAAATAGCAATCAGCCCCAGCATTTT.

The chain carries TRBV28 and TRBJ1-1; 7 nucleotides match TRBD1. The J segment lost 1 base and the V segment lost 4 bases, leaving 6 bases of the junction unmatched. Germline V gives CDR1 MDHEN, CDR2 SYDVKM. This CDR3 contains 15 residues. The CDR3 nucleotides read TGTGCCAGCAGTTCCCCCGGGACAGCGAACACTGAAGCTTTCTTT. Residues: CASSSPGTANTEAFF.

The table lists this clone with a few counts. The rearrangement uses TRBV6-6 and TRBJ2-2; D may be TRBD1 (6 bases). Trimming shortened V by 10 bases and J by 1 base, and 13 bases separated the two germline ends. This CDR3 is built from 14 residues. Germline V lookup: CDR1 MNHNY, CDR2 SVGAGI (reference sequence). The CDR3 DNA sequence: TGTGCCATGTCGGCACAGGGGAACACCGGGGAGCTGTTTTTT. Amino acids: CAMSAQGNTGELFF.

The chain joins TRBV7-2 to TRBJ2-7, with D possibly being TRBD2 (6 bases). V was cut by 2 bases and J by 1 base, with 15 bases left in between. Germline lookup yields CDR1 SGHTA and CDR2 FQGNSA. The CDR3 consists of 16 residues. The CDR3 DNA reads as TGTGCCAGCAGCTTATTCCCAGCGGGTTCGTCCTACGAGCAGTACTTC. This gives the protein CASSLFPAGSSYEQYF.

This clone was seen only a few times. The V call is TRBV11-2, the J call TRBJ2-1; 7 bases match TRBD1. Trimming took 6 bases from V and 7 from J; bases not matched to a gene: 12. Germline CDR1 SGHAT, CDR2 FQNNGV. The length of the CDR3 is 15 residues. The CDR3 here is CASRLGQEYWNEQFF. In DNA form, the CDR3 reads TGTGCCAGCAGGCTAGGACAGGAATATTGGAATGAGCAGTTCTTC.

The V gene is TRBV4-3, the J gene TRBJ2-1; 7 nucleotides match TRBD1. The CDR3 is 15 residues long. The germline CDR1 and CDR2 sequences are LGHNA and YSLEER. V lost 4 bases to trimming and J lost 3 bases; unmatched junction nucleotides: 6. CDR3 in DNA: TGCGCCAGCAGCCCGGGGACAGAGAACTACAATGAGCAGTTCTTC. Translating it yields CASSPGTENYNEQFF.

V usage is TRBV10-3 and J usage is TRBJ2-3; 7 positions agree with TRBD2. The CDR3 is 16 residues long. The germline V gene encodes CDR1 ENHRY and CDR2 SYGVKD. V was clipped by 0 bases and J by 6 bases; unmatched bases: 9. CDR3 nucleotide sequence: TGTGCCATCAGTGAGTCTGGTGGGGGGGTTGAGGATACGCAGTATTTT. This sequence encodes CAISESGGGVEDTQYF.